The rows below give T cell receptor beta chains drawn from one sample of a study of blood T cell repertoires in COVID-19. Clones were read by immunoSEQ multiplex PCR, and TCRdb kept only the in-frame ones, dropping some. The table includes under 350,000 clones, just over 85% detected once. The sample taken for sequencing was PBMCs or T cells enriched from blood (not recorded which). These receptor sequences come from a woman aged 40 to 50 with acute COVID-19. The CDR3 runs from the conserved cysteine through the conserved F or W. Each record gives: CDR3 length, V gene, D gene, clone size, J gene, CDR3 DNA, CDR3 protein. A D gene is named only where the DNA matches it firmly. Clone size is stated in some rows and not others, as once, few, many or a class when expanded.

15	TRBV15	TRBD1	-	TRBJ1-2	TGTGCCACCAGCAGGGGGACAGTCTCAAGGCATGGCTACACCTTC	CATSRGTVSRHGYTF
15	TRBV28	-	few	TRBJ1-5	TGTGCCAGCAGTTTGGGGCAGGGCTACAATCAGCCCCAGCATTTT	CASSLGQGYNQPQHF
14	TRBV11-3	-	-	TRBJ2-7	TGTGCCAGCAGCCGAGACGACAGCTCCTACGAGCAGTACTTC	CASSRDDSSYEQYF
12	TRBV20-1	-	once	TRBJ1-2	TGCAGTGCTAGTATTTCGGGATATGGCTACACCTTC	CSASISGYGYTF
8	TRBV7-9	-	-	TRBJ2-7	TGTGTTGGAGACGAGCAGTACTTC	CVGDEQYF
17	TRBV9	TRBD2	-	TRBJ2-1	TGTGCCAGCAGCGTAGGGACTAGCGGGGGGCCCTACAATGAGCAGTTCTTC	CASSVGTSGGPYNEQFF
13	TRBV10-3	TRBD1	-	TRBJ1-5	TGTGCCATCACGGACAGGGGCGGTCAGCCCCAGCATTTT	CAITDRGGQPQHF
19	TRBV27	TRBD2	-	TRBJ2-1	TGTGCCAGCAGTTTACGCTTATTTGGCGGGGGGAGCTCCTACAATGAGCAGTTCTTC	CASSLRLFGGGSSYNEQFF
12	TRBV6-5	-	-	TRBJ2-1	TGTGCCAGCAGTCGTGACAGAAATGAGCAGTTCTTC	CASSRDRNEQFF
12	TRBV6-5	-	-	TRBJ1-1	TGTGCCAGCAGAGGTGGGGCGGGGATCGCTTTCTTT	CASRGGAGIAFF
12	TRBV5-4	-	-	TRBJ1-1	TGTGCCAGCAGCCCAGAAAACACTGAAGCTTTCTTT	CASSPENTEAFF
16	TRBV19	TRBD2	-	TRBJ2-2	TGTGCCAGTAGTATAACTAGCGGGGGGTTGACCGGGGAGCTGTTTTTT	CASSITSGGLTGELFF
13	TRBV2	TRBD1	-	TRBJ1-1	TGTGCCAGCACGGGACAGATGAACACTGAAGCTTTCTTT	CASTGQMNTEAFF
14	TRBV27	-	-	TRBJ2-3	TGTGCCAGCAGTTTTGGGCTAAGCACAGATACGCAGTATTTT	CASSFGLSTDTQYF
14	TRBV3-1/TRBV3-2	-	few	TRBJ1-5	TGTGCCAGCAGCCAAGTACAGGGCGGGCAGCCCCAGCATTTT	CASSQVQGGQPQHF
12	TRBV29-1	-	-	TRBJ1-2	TGCAGCGTTATCTCAGGGGTAAATGGCTACACCTTC	CSVISGVNGYTF
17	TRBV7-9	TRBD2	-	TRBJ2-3	TGTGCCAGCAGCTTATGGACTAGCGGGAGGGCCTCCGATACGCAGTATTTT	CASSLWTSGRASDTQYF
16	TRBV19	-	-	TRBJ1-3	TGTGCCAGTAGTGGAAACAGGGTTTCCTCTGGAAACACCATATATTTT	CASSGNRVSSGNTIYF
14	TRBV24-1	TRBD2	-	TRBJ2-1	TGTGCCACCAGTGGACTAGCGGGATCCAATGAGCAGTTCTTC	CATSGLAGSNEQFF
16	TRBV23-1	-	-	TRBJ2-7	TGCGCCAGCAGCCAAGGTGGGGCGGACATCGCTTACGAGCAGTACTTC	CASSQGGADIAYEQYF
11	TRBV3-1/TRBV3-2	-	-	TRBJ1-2	TGTGCCAGCAGCCACGGGTTTGGCTACACCTTC	CASSHGFGYTF
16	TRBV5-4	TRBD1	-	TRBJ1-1	TGTGCCAGCAGCTTGGAACAGGGGGTGGTGGGTACTGAAGCTTTCTTT	CASSLEQGVVGTEAFF
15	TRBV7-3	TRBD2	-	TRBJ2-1	TGTGCCAGCTCCGCAGGACTAGCTCGTTACAATGAGCAGTTCTTC	CASSAGLARYNEQFF
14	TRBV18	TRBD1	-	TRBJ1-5	TGTGCCAGCTCACCTGGGACAGGGAGTCAGCCCCAGCATTTT	CASSPGTGSQPQHF
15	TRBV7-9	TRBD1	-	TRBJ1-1	TGTGCCAGCAGCGTACAGGGGGTAGGGAGTACTGAAGCTTTCTTT	CASSVQGVGSTEAFF
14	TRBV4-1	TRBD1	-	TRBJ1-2	TGCGCCAGCAGGGACGACAGGGCTAACTATGGCTACACCTTC	CASRDDRANYGYTF
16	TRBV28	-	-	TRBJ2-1	TGTGCCAGCAGTTTAAGTATGGCGAGAGCTAGAGTTGAGCAGTTCTTC	CASSLSMARARVEQFF
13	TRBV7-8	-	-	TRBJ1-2	TGTGCCAGCAGCCAGACAAAAAACTATGGCTACACCTTC	CASSQTKNYGYTF
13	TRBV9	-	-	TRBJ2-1	TGTGCCAGCAGCGTAGGTGGGGGGGCCCTCCAGTTCTTC	CASSVGGGALQFF
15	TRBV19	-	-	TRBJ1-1	TGTGCCAGTAGTATATGGGCGCGTGGGAACACTGAAGCTTTCTTT	CASSIWARGNTEAFF
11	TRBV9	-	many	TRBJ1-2	TGTGCCAGCAGCTCCAGAGGGGGCTACACCTTC	CASSSRGGYTF
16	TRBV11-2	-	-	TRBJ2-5	TGTGCCAGCAGCTCCGGGTGGGGCTCTCGCCAAGAGACCCAGTACTTC	CASSSGWGSRQETQYF
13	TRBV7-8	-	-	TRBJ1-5	TGTGCCAGCAGCTCCGACAGGAATCAGCCCCAGCATTTT	CASSSDRNQPQHF
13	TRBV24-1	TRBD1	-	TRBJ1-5	TGTGCCACCCAGGGGGTGGGCAATCAGCCCCAGCATTTT	CATQGVGNQPQHF
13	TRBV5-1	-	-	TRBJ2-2	TGCGCCAGCAGCATAACGAACACCGGGGAGCTGTTTTTT	CASSITNTGELFF
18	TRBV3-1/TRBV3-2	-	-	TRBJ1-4	TGTGCCAGCAGCCAAGGCCTTCCAGGCGACACAACTAATGAAAAACTGTTTTTT	CASSQGLPGDTTNEKLFF
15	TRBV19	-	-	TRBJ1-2	TGTGCCAGTAGTCCACGACAGAACTCCTACTATGGCTACACCTTC	CASSPRQNSYYGYTF
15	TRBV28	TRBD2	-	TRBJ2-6	TGTGCCAGCAGTTTCCGGGGGGCTGGGGCCAACGTCCTGACTTTC	CASSFRGAGANVLTF
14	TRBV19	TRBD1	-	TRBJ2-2	TGTGCCAGTAGCAACAGGGGGAACACCGGGGAGCTGTTTTTT	CASSNRGNTGELFF
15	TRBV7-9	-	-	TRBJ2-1	TGTGCCAGCAGCTTATTAGAGATATCCTACAATGAGCAGTTCTTC	CASSLLEISYNEQFF
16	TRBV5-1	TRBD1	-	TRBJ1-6	TGCGCCAGCAGCTTACCCCCGGGACAGGGGGCTTCACCCCTCCACTTT	CASSLPPGQGASPLHF
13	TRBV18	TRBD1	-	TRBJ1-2	TGTGCCAGCTCGAGACAGGGGAGTTATGGCTACACCTTC	CASSRQGSYGYTF
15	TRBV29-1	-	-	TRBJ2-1	TGCAGCGTTGACAGGGGCCCGGGATCCTACAATGAGCAGTTCTTC	CSVDRGPGSYNEQFF
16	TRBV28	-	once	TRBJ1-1	TGTGCCAGCAGTTTAGGACAGAGGGCGCTGAACACTGAAGCTTTCTTT	CASSLGQRALNTEAFF
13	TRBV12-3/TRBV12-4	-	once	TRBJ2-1	TGTGCCAGCAGTTTCATGAGGGTTTATGAGCAGTTCTTC	CASSFMRVYEQFF